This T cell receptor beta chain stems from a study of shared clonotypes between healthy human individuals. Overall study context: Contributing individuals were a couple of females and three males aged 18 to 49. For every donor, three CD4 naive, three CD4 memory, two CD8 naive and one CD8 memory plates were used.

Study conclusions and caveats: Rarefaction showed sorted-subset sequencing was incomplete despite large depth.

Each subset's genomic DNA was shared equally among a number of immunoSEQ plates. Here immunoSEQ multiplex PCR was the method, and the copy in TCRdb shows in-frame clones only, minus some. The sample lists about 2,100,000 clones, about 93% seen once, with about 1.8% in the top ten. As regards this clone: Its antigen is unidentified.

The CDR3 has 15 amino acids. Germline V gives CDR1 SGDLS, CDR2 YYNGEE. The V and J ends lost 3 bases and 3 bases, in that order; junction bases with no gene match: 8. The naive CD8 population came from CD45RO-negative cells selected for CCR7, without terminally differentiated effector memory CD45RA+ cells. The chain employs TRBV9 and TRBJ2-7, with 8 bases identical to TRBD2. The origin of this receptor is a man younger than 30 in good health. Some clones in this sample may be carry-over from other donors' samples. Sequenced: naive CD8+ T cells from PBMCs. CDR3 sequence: CASSAVAGSVYEQYF. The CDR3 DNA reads TGTGCCAGCAGCGCAGTAGCGGGAAGCGTCTACGAGCAGTACTTC. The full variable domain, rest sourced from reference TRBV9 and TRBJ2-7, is DSGVTQTPKHLITATGQRVTLRCSPRSGDLSVYWYQQSLDQGLQFLIQYYNGEERAKGNILERFSAQQFPDLHSELNLSSLELGDSALYFCASSAVAGSVYEQYFGPGTRLTVT.